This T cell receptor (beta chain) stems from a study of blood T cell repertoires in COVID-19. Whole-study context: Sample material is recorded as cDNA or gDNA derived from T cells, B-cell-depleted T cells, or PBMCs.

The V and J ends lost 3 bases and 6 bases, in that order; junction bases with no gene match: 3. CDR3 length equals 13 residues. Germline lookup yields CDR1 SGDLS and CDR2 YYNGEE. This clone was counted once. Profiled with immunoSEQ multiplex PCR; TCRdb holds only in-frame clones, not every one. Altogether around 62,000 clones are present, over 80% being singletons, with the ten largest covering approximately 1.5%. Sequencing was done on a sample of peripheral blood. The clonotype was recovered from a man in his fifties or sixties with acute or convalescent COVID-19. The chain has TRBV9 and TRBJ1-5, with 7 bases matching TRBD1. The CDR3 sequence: CASSDTGAQPQHF. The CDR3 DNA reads TGTGCCAGCAGCGACACAGGGGCTCAGCCCCAGCATTTT. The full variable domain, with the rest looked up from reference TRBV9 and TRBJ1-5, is DSGVTQTPKHLITATGQRVTLRCSPRSGDLSVYWYQQSLDQGLQFLIQYYNGEERAKGNILERFSAQQFPDLHSELNLSSLELGDSALYFCASSDTGAQPQHFGDGTRLSIL.